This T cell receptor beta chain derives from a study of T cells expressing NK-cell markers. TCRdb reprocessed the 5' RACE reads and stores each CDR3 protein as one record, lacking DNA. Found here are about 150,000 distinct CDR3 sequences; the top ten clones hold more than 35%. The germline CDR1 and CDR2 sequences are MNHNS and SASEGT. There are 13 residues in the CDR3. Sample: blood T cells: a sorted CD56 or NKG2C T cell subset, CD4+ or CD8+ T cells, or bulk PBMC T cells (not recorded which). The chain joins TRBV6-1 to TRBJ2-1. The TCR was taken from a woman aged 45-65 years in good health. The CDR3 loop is CASSEARYNEQFF.